The 30 T cell receptor beta chains reported below all come from one sample, sequenced in a study of identical twins listed by TCRdb under 2016. The library was generated by 5' RACE. The reads were generated on an Illumina HiSeq 2000. Starting from the raw public reads, TCRdb applied fastp trimming at Q25, assembled clones with MiXCR and retained in-frame beta chains. Rows are combined by CDR3 protein, so each entry shows the most common genes and DNA. The sample table records over 500,000 distinct CDR3 sequences; roughly 21% of these occur just once. About 0.93% of the sample goes to the ten largest clones. In addition, the sample was reused for a study of T cells expressing NK-cell markers.

Specimen: CD4+ T cells sorted from blood. Receptors originate from a woman under 30 in good health.

The chain joins TRBV29-1 to TRBJ1-3; D is uncertain. Germline CDR1 and CDR2: SQVTM and ANQGSEA. Trimming removed 3 bases from V and 7 bases from J, with 10 bases in between. This CDR3 contains 12 residues. Written as DNA, the CDR3 is TGCAGCGTTGACGGGCAGGCCAACACCATATATTTT. Translating it yields CSVDGQANTIYF. The full variable domain, completed using reference TRBV29-1 and TRBJ1-3, is SAVISQKPSRDICQRGTSLTIQCQVDSQVTMMFWYRQQPGQSLTLIATANQGSEATYESGFVIDKFPISRPNLTFSTLTVSNMSPEDSSIYLCSVDGQANTIYFGEGSWLTVV.

The rearrangement links TRBV12-3 or TRBV12-4 to TRBJ2-7; perhaps TRBD2 as D (6 bases). Trimming left V 6 bases short and J 2 bases short, with 14 bases between. The CDR3 has 14 amino acids. The CDR3 protein is CASSWGAGPYEQYF. Written as DNA, the CDR3 is TGTGCCAGCAGCTGGGGAGCGGGCCCCTACGAGCAGTACTTC.

This sequence joins TRBV27 and TRBJ1-5, with D tentatively TRBD1 (5 bases). With 8 bases removed from V and 3 bases from J, the gap between germline ends came to 11 bases. Germline V gene data show CDR1 as MNHEY and CDR2 as SMNVEV (reference sequence). CDR3 length equals 13 residues. CDR3 amino acids: CASSKTVNQPQHF. CDR3 DNA: TGTGCCAGCTCCAAGACAGTCAATCAGCCCCAGCATTTT.

This chain joins TRBV5-1 and TRBJ2-1; D might be TRBD1 (5 bases). Germline V gene lookup returns CDR1 SGHRS and CDR2 YFSETQ. CDR3 length: 13 amino acids. Trimming left V 0 bases short and J 7 bases short, with 8 bases between. The CDR3 DNA is TGCGCCAGCAGCTTGGGACAGCCTAATGAGCAGTTCTTC. Its translation is CASSLGQPNEQFF.

The chain employs TRBV18 and TRBJ1-1, with D unresolved. The germline gives CDR1 KGHSH, CDR2 LQKENI. The CDR3 covers 14 residues. Deletions cut 5 bases from V and 7 bases from J, with 17 bases between. The CDR3 DNA reads TGTGCCAGCTCAAGAATTGGGCAGGCCGGTGAAGCTTTCTTT. Translating gives CASSRIGQAGEAFF.

J is TRBJ2-6 and V is TRBV2; D is ambiguous. V was shortened by 6 bases and J by 4 bases, with 13 bases between the two germline ends. In germline, CDR1 is SNHLY, CDR2 FYNNEI. The length of the CDR3 is 15 residues. CDR3 residues: CASRPQALGANVLTF. The CDR3 coding sequence is TGTGCCAGCAGGCCCCAAGCGCTGGGGGCCAACGTCCTGACTTTC.

This chain joins TRBV9 and TRBJ2-7; 7 bases align to TRBD2. V shed 3 bases, J shed 5 bases, and the junction held 8 bases outside the gene matches. This CDR3 has 14 residues. The germline V gene encodes CDR1 SGDLS and CDR2 YYNGEE. CDR3 coding DNA: TGTGCCAGCAGCGCGGGGGGAGGGTCCAACGAGCAGTACTTC. As protein: CASSAGGGSNEQYF.

In this sample, this clonotype turned up a few times. This chain links TRBV5-8 with TRBJ2-1; 10 bases fit TRBD1. Germline values: CDR1 SGHTS, CDR2 YDEGEE. The V segment lost 4 bases and the J segment 14 bases; nucleotides outside the gene matches: 9. The CDR3 has 13 residues. The DNA for the CDR3 is TGTGCCAGCAGCCCCTGGGGCGGGACAGGGGAGTTCTTC. Translated: CASSPWGGTGEFF.

The V call is TRBV12-3 or TRBV12-4, the J call TRBJ2-1, with D perhaps matching TRBD1 or TRBD2 (5 bases each). The CDR3 is 13 residues long. The V and J ends lost 4 bases and 14 bases respectively, with 18 bases between them. The CDR3 bases are TGTGCCAGCAGTTCGTGGATGGGCGAGGGGAAGTTCTTC. Its protein product is CASSSWMGEGKFF.

This clonotype was found many times. The chain joins TRBV20-1 to TRBJ2-1, with 7 bases fitting TRBD2. The CDR3 contains 15 residues. Trimming removed 5 bases from V and 5 bases from J; junction bases left unmatched: 12. Germline CDR1 reads DFQATT; CDR2 reads SNEGSKA (reference sequence). The CDR3 protein is CSASRVGRGNNEQFF. The CDR3, as DNA: TGCAGTGCTTCCAGGGTCGGGCGGGGGAACAATGAGCAGTTCTTC.

V gene TRBV3-1 combines with J gene TRBJ1-6; D uncertain. The V end was cut by 3 bases, the J end by 11 bases, with 8 bases between. The CDR3 loop spans 12 amino acids. Germline CDR1 and CDR2: LGHDT and YNNKEL (reference sequence). CDR3 sequence: CASSQGGAPLHF. CDR3 DNA sequence: TGTGCCAGCAGCCAGGGTGGTGCACCCCTCCACTTT.

This clonotype was found a few times. The chain is built from TRBV20-1 and TRBJ2-7; D is possibly TRBD2 (6 bases). The CDR3 extends over 16 amino acids. Germline loops: CDR1 DFQATT, CDR2 SNEGSKA (reference sequence). V was shortened by 3 bases and J by 5 bases, with 23 bases between the two germline ends. CDR3: CSASGIPAGDMDEQYF. The CDR3 DNA follows: TGCAGTGCTAGTGGAATACCAGCGGGCGATATGGACGAGCAGTACTTC.

This clonotype was counted only a few times. The rearrangement uses TRBV6-5 and TRBJ2-4, with 7 bases fitting TRBD2. This CDR3 is built from 15 residues. V shed 4 bases, J shed 5 bases, and the junction held 8 bases outside the gene matches. Germline lookup yields CDR1 MNHEY and CDR2 SVGAGI. CDR3 DNA sequence: TGTGCCAGCAGTTTGAGTGCGGCGGGGGAAAACATTCAGTACTTC. Its protein is CASSLSAAGENIQYF.

V is TRBV12-5 and J is TRBJ1-6; the D is unclear. Germline CDR1 reads LGHNT; CDR2 reads FRNRAP. Trimming left V 5 bases short and J 10 bases short, with 12 bases between. The CDR3 loop spans 13 amino acids. CDR3 sequence reads: CASGLESGSPLHF. CDR3 bases: TGTGCTAGTGGTCTCGAATCGGGGTCACCCCTCCACTTT.

In this sample, this clonotype turned up a few times. The rearrangement uses TRBV6-2 or TRBV6-3 and TRBJ2-7; no firm D call. Trimming cost V 5 bases and J 0 bases, with 20 bases left between them. This CDR3 comprises 17 residues. Germline loops: CDR1 MNHEY, CDR2 SVGEGT. CDR3 DNA sequence: TGTGCCAGCAGTGCCCCCCTTATGAAAAGGAGCTCCTACGAGCAGTACTTC. Its translation is CASSAPLMKRSSYEQYF.

V and J are TRBV6-5 and TRBJ1-2, with 8 bases fitting TRBD1. The germline V gene encodes CDR1 MNHEY and CDR2 SVGAGI. The CDR3 contains 16 residues. Losses at the gene ends were 4 bases for V and 5 bases for J; bases not matched to a gene: 12. Here the CDR3 DNA reads TGTGCCAGCAGTTTGATGCAGGGGGCAAGAGGATATGGCTACACCTTC. Its translation is CASSLMQGARGYGYTF.

This chain links TRBV10-1 with TRBJ2-3; maybe TRBD2 (6 bases). The CDR3 loop spans 16 amino acids. V was clipped by 0 bases and J by 0 bases, with 10 bases between them. Germline CDR1 is WNHNN and CDR2 is SYGVQD (reference sequence). In DNA, the CDR3 is TGCGCCAGCAGTGAGTCGACCGGGGGTAGCACAGATACGCAGTATTTT. It yields the protein CASSESTGGSTDTQYF.

The V gene is TRBV5-1, the J gene TRBJ2-1; D is perhaps TRBD1 (5 bases). Germline V CDR1 and CDR2: SGHRS, YFSETQ. V dropped 0 bases and J dropped 3 bases, with 13 bases sitting between them. The CDR3 loop spans 16 amino acids. Here the CDR3 reads CASSLDRRQSYNEQFF. As DNA, the CDR3 is TGCGCCAGCAGCTTGGATAGGAGACAGAGCTACAATGAGCAGTTCTTC.

This clonotype was picked up a small number of times. The V gene is TRBV7-2, the J gene TRBJ1-4; D perhaps matches TRBD1 (5 bases). The CDR3 is 13 residues long. V was clipped by 5 bases and J by 5 bases, with 9 bases between them. Germline values: CDR1 SGHTA, CDR2 FQGNSA. The CDR3 coding sequence is TGTGCCAGCAGCAACACAGGAAATGAAAAACTGTTTTTT. Protein: CASSNTGNEKLFF. The variable domain in full, completed from reference TRBV7-2 and TRBJ1-4, reads GAGVSQSPSNKVTEKGKDVELRCDPISGHTALYWYRQSLGQGLEFLIYFQGNSAPDKSGLPSDRFSAERTGGSVSTLTIQRTQQEDSAVYLCASSNTGNEKLFFGSGTQLSVL.

The J gene is TRBJ2-7, the V gene TRBV7-9, with a weak D call TRBD2 (7 bases). The V gene's germline CDR1 is SEHNR and CDR2 FQNEAQ (reference sequence). Trimming cost V 2 bases and J 1 base, with 12 bases left between them. This CDR3 is built from 15 residues. The CDR3 is CASSLWGGSSYEQYF. DNA for the CDR3: TGTGCCAGCAGCTTATGGGGGGGCTCTTCCTACGAGCAGTACTTC.

The rearrangement links TRBV7-3 to TRBJ2-1; no definite D call. Germline V lookup: CDR1 SGHTA, CDR2 FQGTGA. V gave up 1 base and J gave up 8 bases, with 12 bases separating them. The CDR3 extends over 14 amino acids. The CDR3 nucleotides read TGTGCCAGCAGCTTAATTGGAAGTTCGGATGAGCAGTTCTTC. This sequence encodes CASSLIGSSDEQFF.

DNA for the CDR3: TGTGCCAGCAGTTTGCCCCAGGGGGGAGCTTTCTTT. Translating it yields CASSLPQGGAFF. The rearrangement links TRBV28 to TRBJ1-1; 7 positions match TRBD1. Trimming cost V 3 bases and J 10 bases; bases outside gene matches: 5. The length of the CDR3 is 12 residues. Looked up from germline, CDR1 is MDHEN and CDR2 is SYDVKM.

This clonotype was observed at least ten times. The gene calls are TRBV12-3 or TRBV12-4 and TRBJ2-3, with D possibly matching TRBD2 (6 bases). This CDR3 is built from 11 residues. V lost 8 bases and J lost 5, with 8 bases in between. CDR3 loop: CASGRKDTQYF. The CDR3 nucleotides read TGTGCCAGCGGGAGGAAAGATACGCAGTATTTT.

This clonotype was found many times. The gene calls are TRBV11-2 and TRBJ2-2; 15 bases are a match to TRBD2. CDR1 is SGHAT and CDR2 is FQNNGV in the germline V gene. V shed 5 bases, J shed 6 bases, and the junction held 4 bases outside the gene matches. The CDR3 runs 16 residues. The CDR3 spells CASSVGLAGGSGELFF. CDR3 nucleotide sequence: TGTGCCAGCAGCGTCGGACTAGCGGGAGGGTCCGGGGAGCTGTTTTTT.

The gene calls are TRBV9 and TRBJ2-1, with no clear D. The V and J ends lost 1 base and 6 bases respectively, with 11 bases between them. Looked up from germline, CDR1 is SGDLS and CDR2 is YYNGEE. The CDR3 has 14 residues. Written as DNA, the CDR3 is TGTGCCAGCAGCGTAATTAGTGGAACCAATGAGCAGTTCTTC. It specifies CASSVISGTNEQFF.

This CDR3 reads CSAEGTSGGGTDTQYF. The CDR3 coding sequence is TGCAGTGCGGAGGGGACTAGCGGGGGGGGAACAGATACGCAGTATTTT. V usage is TRBV20-1 and J usage is TRBJ2-3; the match to TRBD2 covers 16 bases. CDR1 is DFQATT and CDR2 is SNEGSKA in the germline V gene (reference sequence). After removal of 6 bases from V and 3 bases from J, the junction contained 6 bases not matched to a gene. The CDR3 spans 16 residues.

This clonotype occurred a few times. The chain carries TRBV7-2 and TRBJ1-1; D uncertain. The CDR3 runs to 12 residues. Germline assignment: CDR1 SGHTA and CDR2 FQGNSA. Trimming pared 10 bases from V and 1 base from J, leaving 10 bases between. CDR3 amino acids: CAIRGRNTEAFF. The DNA of the CDR3 is TGTGCCATACGCGGGAGGAACACTGAAGCTTTCTTT. Full variable domain (remainder filled in from reference TRBV7-2 and TRBJ1-1): GAGVSQSPSNKVTEKGKDVELRCDPISGHTALYWYRQSLGQGLEFLIYFQGNSAPDKSGLPSDRFSAERTGGSVSTLTIQRTQQEDSAVYLCAIRGRNTEAFFGQGTRLTVV.

The V gene is TRBV6-5, the J gene TRBJ2-6; TRBD1 matches 7 bases. V shed 0 bases, J shed 5 bases, and the junction held 10 bases outside the gene matches. The CDR3 sequence is 18 residues long. Germline V lookup: CDR1 MNHEY, CDR2 SVGAGI. The CDR3 region has the DNA TGTGCCAGCAGTTACTCGAAGGGGGCTGGCTTTAGGGCCAACGTCCTGACTTTC. Its translation: CASSYSKGAGFRANVLTF.

The gene calls are TRBV4-3 and TRBJ2-2; 10 positions agree with TRBD1. Losses at the gene ends were 1 base for V and 4 bases for J; bases not matched to a gene: 3. Germline V gene data show CDR1 as LGHNA and CDR2 as YSLEER. CDR3 size: 16 residues. This CDR3 is CASSQGTGGSTGELFF. The CDR3, as DNA: TGCGCCAGCAGCCAAGGGACAGGGGGGAGCACCGGGGAGCTGTTTTTT.

The chain couples TRBV6-5 to TRBJ1-2; 8 bases are a match to TRBD1. Germline V gene lookup returns CDR1 MNHEY and CDR2 SVGAGI. With 2 bases clipped from V and 8 bases from J, the junction kept 10 bases outside the gene matches. The CDR3 runs 15 residues. The CDR3 here is CASSYPTGDTKGYTF. CDR3 nucleotides: TGTGCCAGCAGTTACCCGACAGGGGATACAAAGGGCTACACCTTC.